This T cell receptor (beta chain) stems from a study of cytomegalovirus exposure and HLA in healthy donors. Whole-study results and caveats: Researchers reported that a few CMV-associated chains were confirmed in vitro as CMV antigen-specific.

TCRdb's table, derived via immunoSEQ multiplex PCR, lists solely in-frame clones and lacks some. Of about 78,000 clones listed, 95% to 97% are singletons. CDR1 MNHNY and CDR2 SVGAGI come from the germline V gene (reference sequence). With V trimmed by 5 bases and J by 4 bases, 7 bases remained unmatched. The CDR3 is 15 amino acids. Concerning this clone: What it recognizes is unknown.

The source is a young man in good health and CMV-seropositive. The rearrangement joins TRBV6-6 to TRBJ1-1, with 10 bases lining up with TRBD1. Sample: PBMCs. The DNA of the CDR3 is TGTGCCAGCAGTACTAAGACAGGGGGCGGCACTGAAGCTTTCTTT. Translated, it gives CASSTKTGGGTEAFF.